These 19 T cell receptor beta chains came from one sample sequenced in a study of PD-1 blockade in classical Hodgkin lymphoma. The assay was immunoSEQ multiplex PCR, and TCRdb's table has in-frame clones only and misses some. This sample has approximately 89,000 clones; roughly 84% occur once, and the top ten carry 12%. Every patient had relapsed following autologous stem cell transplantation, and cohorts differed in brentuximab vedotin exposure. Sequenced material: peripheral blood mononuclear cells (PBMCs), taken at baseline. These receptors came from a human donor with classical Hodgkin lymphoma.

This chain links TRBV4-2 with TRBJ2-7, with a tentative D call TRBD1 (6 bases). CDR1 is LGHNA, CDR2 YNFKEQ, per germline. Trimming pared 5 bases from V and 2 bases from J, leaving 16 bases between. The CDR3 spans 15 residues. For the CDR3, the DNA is TGTGCCAGCAGCAAACAGGGCATCCCACCCTACGAGCAGTACTTC. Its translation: CASSKQGIPPYEQYF.

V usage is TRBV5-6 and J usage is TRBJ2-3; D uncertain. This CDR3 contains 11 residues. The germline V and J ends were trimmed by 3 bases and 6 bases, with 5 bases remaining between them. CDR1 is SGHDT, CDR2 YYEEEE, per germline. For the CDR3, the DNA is TGTGCCAGCAGCTCGGTGGATACGCAGTATTTT. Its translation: CASSSVDTQYF.

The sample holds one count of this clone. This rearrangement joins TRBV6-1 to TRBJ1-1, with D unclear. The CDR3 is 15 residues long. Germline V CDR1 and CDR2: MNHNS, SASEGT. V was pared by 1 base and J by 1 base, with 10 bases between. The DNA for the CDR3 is TGTGCCAGCAGTGAAGACCCCAACCAGAACACTGAAGCTTTCTTT. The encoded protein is CASSEDPNQNTEAFF.

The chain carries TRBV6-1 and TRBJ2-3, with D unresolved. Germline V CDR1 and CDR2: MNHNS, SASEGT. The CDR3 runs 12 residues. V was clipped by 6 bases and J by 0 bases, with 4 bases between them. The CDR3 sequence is CASSGSTDTQYF. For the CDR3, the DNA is TGTGCCAGCAGCGGGAGCACAGATACGCAGTATTTT.

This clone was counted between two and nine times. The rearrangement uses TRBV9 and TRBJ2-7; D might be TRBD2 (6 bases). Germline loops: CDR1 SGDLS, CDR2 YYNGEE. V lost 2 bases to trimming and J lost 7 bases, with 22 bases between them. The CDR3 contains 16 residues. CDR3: CASSVRPGLILEEQYF. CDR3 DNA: TGTGCCAGCAGCGTCAGACCGGGACTTATACTTGAAGAGCAGTACTTC.

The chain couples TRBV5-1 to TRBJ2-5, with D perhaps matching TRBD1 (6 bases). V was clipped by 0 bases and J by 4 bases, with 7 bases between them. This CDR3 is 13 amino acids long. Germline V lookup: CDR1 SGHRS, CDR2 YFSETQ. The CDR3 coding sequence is TGCGCCAGCAGCTTGGGGACAGCAGAGACCCAGTACTTC. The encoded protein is CASSLGTAETQYF.

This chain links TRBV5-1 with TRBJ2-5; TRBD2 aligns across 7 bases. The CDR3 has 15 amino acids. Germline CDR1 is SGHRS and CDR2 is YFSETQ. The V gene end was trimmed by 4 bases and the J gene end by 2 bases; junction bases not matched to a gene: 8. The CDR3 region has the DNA TGCGCCAGCAGCGGCATCCCGGGACTACAAGAGACCCAGTACTTC. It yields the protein CASSGIPGLQETQYF. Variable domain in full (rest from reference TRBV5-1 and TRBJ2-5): KAGVTQTPRYLIKTRGQQVTLSCSPISGHRSVSWYQQTPGQGLQFLFEYFSETQRNKGNFPGRFSGRQFSNSRSEMNVSTLELGDSALYLCASSGIPGLQETQYFGPGTRLLVL.

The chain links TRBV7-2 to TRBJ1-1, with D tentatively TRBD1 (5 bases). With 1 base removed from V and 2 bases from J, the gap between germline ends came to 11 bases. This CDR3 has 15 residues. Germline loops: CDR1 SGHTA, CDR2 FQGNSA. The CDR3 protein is CASSLVWTPNTEAFF. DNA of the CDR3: TGTGCCAGCAGCTTAGTCTGGACACCAAACACTGAAGCTTTCTTT.

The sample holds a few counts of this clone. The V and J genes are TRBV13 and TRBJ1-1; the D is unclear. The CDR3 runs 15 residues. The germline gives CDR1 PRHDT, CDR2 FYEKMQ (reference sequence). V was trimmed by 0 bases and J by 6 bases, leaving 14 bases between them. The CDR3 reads CASSLGRLKVPEAFF. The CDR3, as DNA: TGTGCCAGCAGCTTAGGCCGGCTCAAGGTCCCTGAAGCTTTCTTT.

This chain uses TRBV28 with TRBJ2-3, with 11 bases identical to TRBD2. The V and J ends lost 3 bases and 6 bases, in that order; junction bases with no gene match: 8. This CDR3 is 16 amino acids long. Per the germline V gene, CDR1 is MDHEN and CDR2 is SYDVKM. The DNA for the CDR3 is TGTGCCAGCAGTTTGGGATTAGCGGGAGGGCCGGATACGCAGTATTTT. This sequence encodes CASSLGLAGGPDTQYF.

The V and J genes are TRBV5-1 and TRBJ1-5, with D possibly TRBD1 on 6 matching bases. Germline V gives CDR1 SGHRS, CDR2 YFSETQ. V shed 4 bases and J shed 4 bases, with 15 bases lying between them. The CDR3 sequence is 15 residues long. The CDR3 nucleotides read TGCGCCAGCAGCCCGTCTTCAGGGGAGAATCAGCCCCAGCATTTT. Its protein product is CASSPSSGENQPQHF.

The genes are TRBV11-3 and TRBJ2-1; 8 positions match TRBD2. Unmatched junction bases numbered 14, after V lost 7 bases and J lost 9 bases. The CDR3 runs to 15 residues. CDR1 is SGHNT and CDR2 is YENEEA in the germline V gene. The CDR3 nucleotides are TGTGCCAGCACCCCGAACGGGAGGGCCGATGGTGAGCAGTTCTTC. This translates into CASTPNGRADGEQFF.

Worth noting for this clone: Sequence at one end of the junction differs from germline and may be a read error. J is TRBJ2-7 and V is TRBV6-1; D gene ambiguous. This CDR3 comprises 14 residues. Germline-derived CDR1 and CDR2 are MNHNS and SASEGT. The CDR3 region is CASSEEDRSLQFGF. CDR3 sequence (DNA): TGTGCCAGCAGTGAAGAGGACCGGTCTCTACAGTTTGGCTTC.

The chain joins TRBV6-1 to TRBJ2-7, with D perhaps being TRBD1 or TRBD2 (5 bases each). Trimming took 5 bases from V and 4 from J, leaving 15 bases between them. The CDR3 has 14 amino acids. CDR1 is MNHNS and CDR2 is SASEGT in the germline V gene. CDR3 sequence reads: CASSTHGTEYEQYF. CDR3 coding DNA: TGTGCCAGCAGTACCCACGGGACCGAGTACGAGCAGTACTTC.

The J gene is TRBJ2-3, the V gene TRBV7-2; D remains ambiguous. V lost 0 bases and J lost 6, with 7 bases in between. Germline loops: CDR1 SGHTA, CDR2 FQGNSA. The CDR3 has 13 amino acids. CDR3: CASSLARLDTQYF. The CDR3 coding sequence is TGTGCCAGCAGCTTAGCGCGTTTGGATACGCAGTATTTT.

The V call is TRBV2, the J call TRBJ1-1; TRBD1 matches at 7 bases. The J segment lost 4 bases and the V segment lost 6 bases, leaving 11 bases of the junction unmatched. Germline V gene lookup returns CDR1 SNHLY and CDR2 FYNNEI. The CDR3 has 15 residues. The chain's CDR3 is CASRKEQGRFTEAFF. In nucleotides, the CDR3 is TGTGCCAGCAGGAAAGAACAGGGGAGGTTCACTGAAGCTTTCTTT. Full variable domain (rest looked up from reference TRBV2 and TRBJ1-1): EPEVTQTPSHQVTQMGQEVILRCVPISNHLYFYWYRQILGQKVEFLVSFYNNEISEKSEIFDDQFSVERPDGSNFTLKIRSTKLEDSAMYFCASRKEQGRFTEAFFGQGTRLTVV.

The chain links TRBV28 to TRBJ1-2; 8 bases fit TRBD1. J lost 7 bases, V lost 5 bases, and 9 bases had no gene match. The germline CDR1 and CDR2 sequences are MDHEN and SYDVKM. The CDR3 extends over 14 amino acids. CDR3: CASSPRTGTLGYTF. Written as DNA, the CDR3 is TGTGCCAGCAGTCCGCGGACAGGGACGCTTGGCTACACCTTC.

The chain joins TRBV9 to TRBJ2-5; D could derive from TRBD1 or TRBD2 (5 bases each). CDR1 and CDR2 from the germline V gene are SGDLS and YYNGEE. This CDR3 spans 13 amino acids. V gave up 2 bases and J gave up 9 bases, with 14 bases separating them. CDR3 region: CASSVTPVGAQYF. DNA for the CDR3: TGTGCCAGCAGCGTGACCCCCGTGGGGGCCCAGTACTTC.

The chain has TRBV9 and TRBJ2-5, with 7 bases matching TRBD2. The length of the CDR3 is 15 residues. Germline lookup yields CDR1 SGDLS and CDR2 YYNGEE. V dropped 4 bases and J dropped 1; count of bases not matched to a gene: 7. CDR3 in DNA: TGTGCCAGCAGCATAGCGCGCGGGGGCCAAGAGACCCAGTACTTC. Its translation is CASSIARGGQETQYF.